The following is a T cell receptor beta chain sequence with its context. The TCR beta profiling, which covered VDJ combination and CDR3 sequence, was carried out using genomic DNA as the template. TCRdb itself ran the reads through MiXCR, one entry per CDR3 protein. Of fewer than 250,000 distinct CDR3 sequences in the sample, around half were seen once. The record originates from a study of CD8+CD57+ T cells in acquired aplastic anemia. With V trimmed by 8 bases and J by 7 bases, 16 bases remained unmatched. CDR1 and CDR2 (germline): MGHDK, SYGVNS. This CDR3 spans 17 amino acids. The specimen sequenced was sorted CD4+, CD8+, or CD8+CD57+ T cells (not recorded which) from PBMCs. The chain is built from TRBV25-1 and TRBJ2-1, with 11 bases that match TRBD1. The source of this sequence is a human donor in good health, serving as a control. The CDR3 reads CASSKKIGTGGENEQFF. CDR3 nucleotide sequence: TGTGCCAGCTCCAAAAAAATAGGGACAGGGGGTGAGAATGAGCAGTTCTTC.